Following are 18 T cell receptor beta chains from one sample sequenced in a study of HIV-infected children after antiretroviral therapy interruption. Treatment here: PENTA 11 planned treatment interruption arm or continuous ART arm. A 3' RACE protocol on RNA, with unique molecular identifiers, produced the TCR library. TCRdb re-analysed the 3' RACE reads in MiXCR, keeping a single row per CDR3 protein. The sample holds approximately 95,000 distinct CDR3 sequences, approximately 6.9% seen once. The source was CD45RA+ CD4+ T cells from PBMCs, pooled from several time points, collected from a donor given antiretroviral therapy, either interrupted or continuous. Noted subset: naive CD4+ CD45RA+ CD45RO- T cells. The receptors originated from a pool of human donors with HIV.

At least ten counts were recorded for this clonotype. The genes are TRBV6-6 and TRBJ1-6; D is undetermined. Germline CDR1 is MNHNY and CDR2 is SVGAGI (reference sequence). CDR3 length: 14 amino acids. V lost 2 bases to trimming and J lost 10 bases, with 12 bases between them. The DNA for the CDR3 is TGTGCCAGCAGTTACGACCGGACTGTCTCACCCCTCCACTTT. Protein product: CASSYDRTVSPLHF.

This sequence joins TRBV2 and TRBJ2-2; D might be TRBD1 or TRBD2, each matching 7 bases. Germline values: CDR1 SNHLY, CDR2 FYNNEI. The CDR3 totals 18 residues. Trimming shortened V by 2 bases and J by 1 base, and 17 bases separated the two germline ends. Written as DNA, the CDR3 is TGTGCCAGCAGTGAATGGGAACGGGGGGACAGGAACACCGGGGAGCTGTTTTTT. It translates to CASSEWERGDRNTGELFF.

This clonotype has a count of ten or more. The V call is TRBV29-1, the J call TRBJ2-1, with 7 bases identical to TRBD2. This CDR3 is 13 amino acids long. The V gene's germline CDR1 is SQVTM and CDR2 ANQGSEA. Trimming took 6 bases from V and 8 from J; bases not matched to a gene: 10. CDR3 amino acids: CSVPQGGPYEQFF. In DNA form, the CDR3 reads TGCAGCGTCCCTCAGGGAGGGCCCTATGAGCAGTTCTTC.

This clonotype was observed many times. The rearrangement uses TRBV7-2 and TRBJ2-1, with TRBD1 matching 9 bases. Germline V lookup: CDR1 SGHTA, CDR2 FQGNSA. Unmatched junction bases numbered 5, after V lost 5 bases and J lost 6 bases. The CDR3 sequence is 14 residues long. The CDR3 protein is CASSPLGQGNEQFF. The CDR3 DNA sequence: TGTGCCAGCAGCCCCTTGGGACAGGGCAATGAGCAGTTCTTC.

The DNA for the CDR3 is TGCAGTGCTGTATCCTACAATGAGCAGTTCTTC. Encoded protein: CSAVSYNEQFF. This rearrangement joins TRBV20-1 to TRBJ2-1; D remains unclear. CDR1 and CDR2 (germline): DFQATT, SNEGSKA (reference sequence). V was clipped by 5 bases and J by 1 base, with 3 bases between them. The CDR3 sequence is 11 residues long.

This clonotype was counted at least ten times. This chain uses TRBV23-1 with TRBJ2-7; D is unresolved. TRBV23-1 has ORF status, its function being uncertain. V lost 3 bases and J lost 6, with 3 bases in between. This CDR3 comprises 10 residues. The CDR3 nucleotides read TGCGCCAGCAGTCATGCCGAGCAGTACTTC. This translates into CASSHAEQYF.

The rearrangement uses TRBV27 and TRBJ1-5; TRBD1 agrees at 7 bases. Germline lookup yields CDR1 MNHEY and CDR2 SMNVEV (reference sequence). V lost 5 bases and J lost 7; bases outside the gene matches: 17. The CDR3 contains 17 residues. CDR3 in amino acids: CASSPEKTQGTRQPQHF. For the CDR3, the DNA is TGTGCCAGCAGTCCCGAGAAGACACAGGGGACGCGGCAGCCCCAGCATTTT.

The J gene is TRBJ2-5, the V gene TRBV10-3; D perhaps matches TRBD1 (5 bases). Germline-derived CDR1 and CDR2 are ENHRY and SYGVKD. The V end lost 2 bases, the J end lost 4 bases, and 14 bases lay between the germline ends. The CDR3 runs 15 residues. CDR3 DNA sequence: TGTGCCATCAGTGAGAGAGTAGGGGTTACAGAGACCCAGTACTTC. Its protein is CAISERVGVTETQYF.

This clonotype was seen many times. The chain combines TRBV3-1 with TRBJ1-1, with D possibly being TRBD1 (5 bases). The CDR3 is 16 amino acids. The V gene lost 1 base and the J gene lost 4 bases, with 16 bases spanning the gap. Germline assignment: CDR1 LGHDT and CDR2 YNNKEL (reference sequence). CDR3 in amino acids: CASSQVGLGGGTEAFF. The CDR3 coding sequence is TGTGCCAGCAGCCAAGTGGGGCTTGGAGGCGGCACTGAAGCTTTCTTT. The full variable domain, rest sourced from reference TRBV3-1 and TRBJ1-1, is DTAVSQTPKYLVTQMGNDKSIKCEQNLGHDTMYWYKQDSKKFLKIMFSYNNKELIINETVPNRFSPKSPDKAHLNLHINSLELGDSAVYFCASSQVGLGGGTEAFFGQGTRLTVV.

This clonotype has a count of ten or more. This chain uses TRBV5-1 with TRBJ2-3; D gene ambiguous. The CDR3 has 13 amino acids. V was pared by 4 bases and J by 0 bases, with 6 bases between. CDR1 and CDR2 (germline): SGHRS, YFSETQ. In DNA form, the CDR3 reads TGCGCCAGCAGCCTATTTAGCACAGATACGCAGTATTTT. It yields the protein CASSLFSTDTQYF.

This clonotype was detected ten times or more. For the CDR3, the DNA is TGCAGCGGCAGCGGGACCACGGACACTGAAGCTTTCTTT. Translated, it gives CSGSGTTDTEAFF. The rearrangement joins TRBV29-1 to TRBJ1-1; possibly TRBD1 for D (5 bases). The CDR3 has 13 residues. CDR1 is SQVTM and CDR2 is ANQGSEA in the germline V gene. V lost 7 bases and J 3 bases, leaving 15 bases between the germline ends.

This clonotype showed up many times. V usage is TRBV10-3 and J usage is TRBJ1-1, with D tentatively TRBD1 (6 bases). The CDR3 spans 13 residues. Germline V gene sequence: CDR1 ENHRY, CDR2 SYGVKD. V was shortened by 7 bases and J by 1 base, with 10 bases between the two germline ends. CDR3 DNA sequence: TGTGCCATCAATAAACAGGGGAACACTGAAGCTTTCTTT. Residues: CAINKQGNTEAFF.

In this sample, this clonotype turned up many times. The chain couples TRBV7-9 to TRBJ1-2; 9 bases agree with TRBD1. The germline CDR1 and CDR2 sequences are SEHNR and FQNEAQ (reference sequence). V gave up 3 bases and J gave up 4 bases; unmatched junction bases: 6. The length of the CDR3 is 15 residues. The DNA for the CDR3 is TGTGCCAGCAGCTTGGGGACAGGGCAGTTCTATGGCTACACCTTC. Amino acid sequence: CASSLGTGQFYGYTF.

There are many counts of this clonotype. The chain is built from TRBV10-1 and TRBJ2-7, with 7 bases lining up with TRBD2. J gave up 6 bases and V 0 bases, and 8 bases lay outside the gene matches. The CDR3 spans 15 residues. Germline V gene sequence: CDR1 WNHNN, CDR2 SYGVQD (reference sequence). The CDR3 coding sequence is TGCGCCAGCAGTGAGTCGTATACGGGGGGTTCCGAGCAGTACTTC. Translating gives CASSESYTGGSEQYF.

This clonotype was found a few times. The rearrangement joins TRBV5-4 to TRBJ1-1, with D perhaps TRBD1 (6 bases). CDR1 is SGHNT, CDR2 YYREEE, per germline (reference sequence). The CDR3 spans 15 residues. Trimming took off 0 bases at V and 4 bases at J, with 13 bases between the two ends. This CDR3 reads CASSLAHREGTEAFF. CDR3 in DNA: TGTGCCAGCAGCTTGGCCCACAGGGAGGGCACTGAAGCTTTCTTT.

This clonotype was found a few times. The chain joins TRBV5-6 to TRBJ2-4; possible D gene TRBD2, 5 bases. Germline CDR1 reads SGHDT; CDR2 reads YYEEEE. The CDR3 loop spans 14 amino acids. V lost 4 bases, J lost 3 bases, and 11 bases lay in between. CDR3 loop: CASSLTRVKNIQYF. The CDR3 bases are TGTGCCAGCAGCCTTACTAGGGTCAAAAACATTCAGTACTTC.

This clonotype was detected many times. V and J are TRBV5-1 and TRBJ1-2; possibly TRBD1 for D (5 bases). Germline CDR1 reads SGHRS; CDR2 reads YFSETQ. This CDR3 contains 14 residues. V was pared by 2 bases and J by 0 bases, with 8 bases between. CDR3: CASSFAGPNYGYTF. The CDR3 bases are TGCGCCAGCAGCTTTGCGGGGCCTAACTATGGCTACACCTTC.

There are many counts of this clonotype. The chain employs TRBV7-3 and TRBJ2-3; 9 bases line up with TRBD1. This CDR3 has 15 residues. Germline V lookup: CDR1 SGHTA, CDR2 FQGTGA. With 5 bases clipped from V and 5 bases from J, the junction kept 8 bases outside the gene matches. CDR3 sequence: CASSPDRGRIDTQYF. The CDR3 DNA reads as TGTGCCAGCAGCCCGGACAGGGGAAGAATAGATACGCAGTATTTT. Based on the CDR3 plus reference TRBV7-3 and TRBJ2-3, the full variable domain is GAGVSQTPSNKVTEKGKYVELRCDPISGHTALYWYRQSLGQGPEFLIYFQGTGAADDSGLPNDRFFAVRPEGSVSTLKIQRTERGDSAVYLCASSPDRGRIDTQYFGPGTRLTVL.